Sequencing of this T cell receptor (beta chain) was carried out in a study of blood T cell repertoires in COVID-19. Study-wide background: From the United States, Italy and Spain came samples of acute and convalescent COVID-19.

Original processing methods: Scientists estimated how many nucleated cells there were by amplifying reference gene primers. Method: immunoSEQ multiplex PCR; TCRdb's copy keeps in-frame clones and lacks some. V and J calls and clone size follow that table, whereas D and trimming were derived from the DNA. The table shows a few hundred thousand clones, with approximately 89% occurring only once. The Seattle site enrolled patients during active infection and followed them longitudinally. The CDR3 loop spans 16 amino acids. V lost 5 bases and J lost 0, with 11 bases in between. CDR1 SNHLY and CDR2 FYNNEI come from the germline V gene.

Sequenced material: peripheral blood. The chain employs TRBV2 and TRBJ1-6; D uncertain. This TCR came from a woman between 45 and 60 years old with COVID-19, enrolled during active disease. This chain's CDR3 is CASSFLASSYNSPLHF. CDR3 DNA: TGTGCCAGCAGTTTCCTGGCCAGCTCCTATAATTCACCCCTCCACTTT.